This TCR beta chain was captured in a study of tumor and adjacent non-tumor tissue in lung cancer. Three rounds of nested PCR, following a modified ARM-PCR protocol, produced the TCRbeta library. Via MiXCR, TCRdb re-called the multiplex PCR reads, giving one row per CDR3 protein. The table includes approximately 120,000 distinct CDR3 sequences, 75% detected once. No cell sorting was done before RNA was extracted from the tissue. Worth noting for this clonotype: Mismatch with germline at one junction end may stem from a read error.

Sequencing was done on a sample of lung tumor tissue. The TCR originated in a woman aged 55-70 years with non-small cell lung cancer.

The CDR3 protein is CNALTRAEAFF. The CDR3 DNA reads TGCAATGCTCTCACGCGGGCCGAAGCTTTCTTC. V gene TRBV20-1 combines with J gene TRBJ1-1; the D is unclear. The germline gives CDR1 DFQATT, CDR2 SNEGSKA (reference sequence). The CDR3 contains 11 residues.